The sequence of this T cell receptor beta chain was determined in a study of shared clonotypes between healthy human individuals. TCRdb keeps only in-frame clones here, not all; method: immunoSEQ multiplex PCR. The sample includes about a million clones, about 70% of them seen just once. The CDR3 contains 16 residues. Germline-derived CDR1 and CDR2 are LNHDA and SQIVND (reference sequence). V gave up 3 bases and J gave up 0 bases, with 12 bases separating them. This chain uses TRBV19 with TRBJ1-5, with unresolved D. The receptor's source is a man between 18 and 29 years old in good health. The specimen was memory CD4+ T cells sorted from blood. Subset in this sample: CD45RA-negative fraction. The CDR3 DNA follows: TGTGCCAGTAGTATGAAGGGCGGTAATAGCAATCAGCCCCAGCATTTT. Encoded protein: CASSMKGGNSNQPQHF.